Shown below are 9 T cell receptor beta chains from a single sample sequenced in a study of blood T cell repertoires in COVID-19. Some clones are missing from TCRdb's copy, which holds only in-frame ones; the method was immunoSEQ multiplex PCR. Counted here are some 230,000 clones, around 82% occurring once; the ten biggest clones make up over 2.5%. Sequencing input: peripheral blood. The source of these receptors is a woman aged 25 to 39 who had recovered from COVID-19.

This rearrangement joins TRBV28 to TRBJ2-1, with TRBD1 matching 7 bases. This CDR3 is 15 amino acids long. CDR1 is MDHEN, CDR2 SYDVKM, per germline. V lost 5 bases, J lost 4 bases, and 8 bases stayed unmatched. CDR3 DNA sequence: TGTGCCAGCAGTGGGCTACCGGGACAGTACAATGAGCAGTTCTTC. Its translation: CASSGLPGQYNEQFF.

V is TRBV3-1 (or the pseudogene TRBV3-2) and J is TRBJ2-7; TRBD2 agrees at 11 bases. The CDR3 is 15 residues long. Germline V gene sequence: CDR1 LGHDT, CDR2 YNNKEL (reference sequence). V lost 6 bases to trimming and J lost 3 bases; unmatched junction nucleotides: 7. The CDR3 DNA reads as TGTGCCAGCAGTCATCTAGCGGGAGGACGCTACGAGCAGTACTTC. Residues: CASSHLAGGRYEQYF.

V gene TRBV9 combines with J gene TRBJ2-2, with 8 positions matching TRBD2. The CDR3 is 17 residues long. Germline values: CDR1 SGDLS, CDR2 YYNGEE. V gave up 0 bases and J gave up 4 bases; unmatched junction bases: 8. The CDR3 spells CASSVGAPAGVTGELFF. The CDR3 nucleotides are TGTGCCAGCAGCGTAGGAGCTCCAGCGGGAGTCACCGGGGAGCTGTTTTTT.

The V call is TRBV15, the J call TRBJ1-5; 10 positions match TRBD1. The CDR3 runs to 16 residues. The junction had 3 bases not matched to a gene; V was cut back by 0 bases and J by 4 bases. CDR1 is LNHNV and CDR2 is YYDKDF in the germline V gene (reference sequence). CDR3 in DNA: TGTGCCACCAGCAGAGAGCGACAGGGGGCAAATCAGCCCCAGCATTTT. Protein sequence: CATSRERQGANQPQHF.

This clone appeared a single time. The V gene is TRBV19, the J gene TRBJ1-1; D possibly corresponds to TRBD1 (5 bases). Looked up from germline, CDR1 is LNHDA and CDR2 is SQIVND (reference sequence). The length of the CDR3 is 14 residues. Trimming stripped 6 bases from V and 1 base from J, with 12 bases between. CDR3 bases: TGTGCCAGTAGCCCCCGCGGGGGGAACACTGAAGCTTTCTTT. Protein: CASSPRGGNTEAFF.

The rearrangement uses TRBV4-1 and TRBJ2-7, with a tentative D call TRBD2 (6 bases). Trimming took off 6 bases at V and 5 bases at J, with 20 bases between the two ends. Germline CDR1 reads MGHRA; CDR2 reads YSYEKL. CDR3 length equals 15 residues. In DNA, the CDR3 is TGCGCCAGCAGTTCCAGGGACTCCCCCTACCACGAGCAGTACTTC. It translates to CASSSRDSPYHEQYF.

Concerning this clone: The sample contains more than one DNA sequence encoding this CDR3. The chain uses TRBV30 and TRBJ1-3; D remains ambiguous. CDR1 is GTSNPN, CDR2 SVGIG, per germline (reference sequence). V lost 0 bases and J lost 4, with 7 bases in between. The CDR3 is made up of 13 amino acids. The CDR3 coding sequence is TGTGCCTGGAGTGTCCAATCCGGAAACACCATATATTTT. The encoded protein is CAWSVQSGNTIYF.

A few counts support this clone. The chain couples TRBV19 to TRBJ1-3, with D possibly TRBD1 on 5 matching bases. The CDR3 covers 14 residues. Trimming took off 3 bases at V and 2 bases at J, with 8 bases between the two ends. From germline, CDR1 is LNHDA and CDR2 SQIVND (reference sequence). CDR3 protein: CASSIWGPGNTIYF. The CDR3 nucleotides read TGTGCCAGTAGTATCTGGGGCCCTGGAAACACCATATATTTT.

The chain couples TRBV19 to TRBJ2-5; TRBD2 matches at 7 bases. The CDR3 loop spans 17 amino acids. V shed 5 bases and J 5 bases; nucleotides not matched to a gene: 17. Germline V CDR1 and CDR2: LNHDA, SQIVND (reference sequence). The chain's CDR3 is CASSLRGAAGAGETQYF. The CDR3 DNA reads as TGTGCCAGTAGTCTCCGCGGTGCCGCGGGAGCAGGGGAGACCCAGTACTTC.